This entry describes one T cell receptor (beta chain). The antigen is unknown. The entry originates in a study of beta chain features in type 1 diabetes. Looking at the study overall: Cells sorted and examined across all samples totaled around 110,000,000. Findings of the study overall: TCRB CDR3s were moderately but significantly shorter in Type 1 diabetes patients in all four CD4+ subsets. Naive, central memory and regulatory TCRB repertoires appeared more similar among patients than healthy donors. The analysis here could not establish whether HLA type shapes TCRB rearrangement.

Expressed TCRB transcripts got sequenced, as all isolated RNA was reverse transcribed. Method: immunoSEQ multiplex PCR; TCRdb's copy keeps in-frame clones and lacks some. The table lists 500,000 to 650,000 clones, roughly an eighth of them singletons. A sort by CD45RO/CCR7/CD25/CD127/CD95/CD27 yielded CD4+ naive, central memory, regulatory and stem cell-like memory cells. Sequencing was performed on naive CD4+ T cells from blood. The receptor's source is a man aged 30-40 years with type 1 diabetes.

The CDR3 loop is CASSPRGVYNSPLHF. The CDR3 bases are TGTGCCAGCAGCCCTCGGGGAGTGTATAATTCACCCCTCCACTTT. The V gene is TRBV13, the J gene TRBJ1-6; D unclear. Germline-derived CDR1 and CDR2 are PRHDT and FYEKMQ (reference sequence). The CDR3 runs to 15 residues. V was shortened by 5 bases and J by 4 bases, with 12 bases between the two germline ends.